A single sample is the source of the 18 T cell receptor beta chains below, sequenced in a study of control samples from healthy donors and cancer patients. Measured with immunoSEQ multiplex PCR; TCRdb has only the in-frame clones, and not every one. The sample includes approximately 150,000 clones, about 91% seen only once; the top ten take around 2%. The sequenced sample was blood. These receptors were obtained from a woman aged 40 to 55 in good health.

V gene TRBV6-5 combines with J gene TRBJ2-3; 7 nucleotides align to TRBD2. Germline CDR1 and CDR2: MNHEY and SVGAGI. The CDR3 is 16 residues long. The V segment lost 0 bases and the J segment 0 bases; nucleotides outside the gene matches: 3. In DNA form, the CDR3 reads TGTGCCAGCAGTTACTCATCACTAGCGAGCACAGATACGCAGTATTTT. Residues: CASSYSSLASTDTQYF.

The genes are TRBV5-1 and TRBJ2-2; perhaps TRBD2 as D (5 bases). Trimming took off 5 bases at V and 4 bases at J, with 15 bases between the two ends. CDR3 length: 15 residues. The germline V gene encodes CDR1 SGHRS and CDR2 YFSETQ. The CDR3 DNA is TGCGCCAGCAGTCTGGATGAGGGTAGCACCGGGGAGCTGTTTTTT. Amino acid sequence: CASSLDEGSTGELFF.

This chain links TRBV5-4 with TRBJ2-1; tentative D call: TRBD1 (5 bases). This CDR3 has 13 residues. Germline CDR1 is SGHNT and CDR2 is YYREEE (reference sequence). Trimming pared 4 bases from V and 5 bases from J, leaving 10 bases between. The CDR3 loop is CASSSRQNNEQFF. DNA for the CDR3: TGTGCCAGCAGCAGCCGACAGAACAATGAGCAGTTCTTC.

J is TRBJ1-2 and V is TRBV10-1; no reliable D call. The CDR3 length is 13 residues. Germline loops: CDR1 WNHNN, CDR2 SYGVQD (reference sequence). V was clipped by 5 bases and J by 4 bases, with 11 bases between them. The CDR3 is CASSPDGPYGYTF. The CDR3 nucleotides read TGCGCCAGCAGTCCGGACGGACCCTATGGCTACACCTTC.

The rearrangement joins TRBV7-3 to TRBJ2-3, with 15 bases that match TRBD2. V lost 0 bases and J lost 4; bases outside the gene matches: 5. This CDR3 has 18 amino acids. CDR1 is SGHTA, CDR2 FQGTGA, per germline. The CDR3 coding sequence is TGTGCCAGCAGCTTAACCGGGACTAGCGGGGGGCGGGCAGATACGCAGTATTTT. Amino acid sequence: CASSLTGTSGGRADTQYF.

This clone is a singleton in its sample. This rearrangement joins TRBV5-3 to TRBJ2-1; 11 nucleotides match TRBD2. TRBV5-3 is flagged as an ORF with uncertain function. V shed 1 base, J shed 9 bases, and the junction held 3 bases outside the gene matches. The CDR3 sequence is 14 residues long. The CDR3 loop reads CARSLLLAGVEQFF. CDR3 DNA: TGTGCCAGAAGCTTGCTACTAGCGGGGGTTGAGCAGTTCTTC.

The chain recombines TRBV6-6 with TRBJ2-5, with 12 bases fitting TRBD2. V dropped 1 base and J dropped 4; count of bases not matched to a gene: 1. Looked up from germline, CDR1 is MNHNY and CDR2 is SVGAGI (reference sequence). The CDR3 contains 15 residues. The CDR3 region has the DNA TGTGCCAGCAGTTACTTGGGACTAGCGGGAGAGACCCAGTACTTC. Translation gives CASSYLGLAGETQYF.

This chain uses TRBV25-1 with TRBJ2-3; TRBD1 matches at 11 bases. The CDR3 extends over 16 amino acids. V was clipped by 6 bases and J by 4 bases; unmatched bases: 9. Per the germline V gene, CDR1 is MGHDK and CDR2 is SYGVNS. CDR3 in amino acids: CASRLGTGGVPDTQYF. The CDR3 nucleotides are TGTGCCAGCAGGTTGGGGACAGGGGGTGTCCCAGATACGCAGTATTTT.

The V gene is TRBV5-5, the J gene TRBJ2-1; 10 nucleotides align to TRBD1. Germline CDR1 is SGHKS and CDR2 is YYEKEE (reference sequence). V was pared by 1 base and J by 14 bases, with 6 bases of the junction left unmatched. This CDR3 spans 13 amino acids. Here the CDR3 reads CASSLSLGQGEFF. In DNA, the CDR3 is TGTGCCAGCAGCTTGAGCTTAGGACAGGGGGAGTTCTTC.

The chain uses TRBV23-1 and TRBJ2-5, with 8 bases aligning to TRBD1. TRBV23-1 is an ORF for which the function is uncertain. The trim removed 3 bases at V and 5 bases at J, leaving 11 bases unmatched. The CDR3 extends over 16 amino acids. CDR3 bases: TGCGCCAGCAGTCATCTGGCGACAGGGGTTTTTGAGACCCAGTACTTC. It specifies CASSHLATGVFETQYF.

The chain has TRBV6-1 and TRBJ2-3; TRBD2 matches 11 bases. Unmatched junction bases numbered 7, after V lost 4 bases and J lost 4 bases. CDR3 length equals 16 residues. The germline V gene encodes CDR1 MNHNS and CDR2 SASEGT. The CDR3 reads CASSGLLAGGADTQYF. In DNA form, the CDR3 reads TGTGCCAGCAGTGGCCTCTTAGCGGGGGGGGCAGATACGCAGTATTTT.

This clone was detected only a few times. This sequence joins TRBV14 and TRBJ1-2; D is unresolved. Germline V gene sequence: CDR1 SGHDN, CDR2 FVKESK. V lost 0 bases, J lost 6 bases, and 11 bases lay in between. The CDR3 loop spans 14 amino acids. CDR3 in DNA: TGTGCCAGCAGCCAAGATCGTTTCAGGAATGGCTACACCTTC. This codes for CASSQDRFRNGYTF.

This clone was recorded only once. This rearrangement joins TRBV6-6 to TRBJ2-5; 9 positions match TRBD1. The trim removed 6 bases at V and 2 bases at J, leaving 4 bases unmatched. Germline V CDR1 and CDR2: MNHNY, SVGAGI (reference sequence). The CDR3 spans 14 residues. The CDR3 region has the DNA TGTGCCAGCAGGAGGACAGGGGTACAAGAGACCCAGTACTTC. Translating gives CASRRTGVQETQYF.

J is TRBJ2-1 and V is TRBV7-2, with unresolved D. The CDR3 has 14 residues. Germline V gene data show CDR1 as SGHTA and CDR2 as FQGNSA. V lost 2 bases and J lost 4, with 9 bases in between. Here the CDR3 DNA reads TGTGCCAGCAGCTTAAGCTCCCAGTACAATGAGCAGTTCTTC. Its translation: CASSLSSQYNEQFF. Full variable domain (remainder filled in from reference TRBV7-2 and TRBJ2-1): GAGVSQSPSNKVTEKGKDVELRCDPISGHTALYWYRQSLGQGLEFLIYFQGNSAPDKSGLPSDRFSAERTGGSVSTLTIQRTQQEDSAVYLCASSLSSQYNEQFFGPGTRLTVL.

The V call is TRBV5-1, the J call TRBJ2-7, with D maybe TRBD2 (5 bases). Germline assignment: CDR1 SGHRS and CDR2 YFSETQ. The CDR3 contains 12 residues. Between the trimmed V and J ends, which lost 2 bases and 7 bases, there was a span of 10 bases. DNA for the CDR3: TGCGCCAGCAGCTTAGACTACAGAGAGCAGTACTTC. Translating it yields CASSLDYREQYF.

The chain combines TRBV11-3 with TRBJ2-1; no clear D. The CDR3 is made up of 12 amino acids. CDR1 is SGHNT and CDR2 is YENEEA in the germline V gene. Trimming stripped 1 base from V and 7 bases from J, with 5 bases between. The CDR3 nucleotides read TGTGCCAGCAGCTTAGGCTGGAATGAGCAGTTCTTC. This encodes CASSLGWNEQFF.

This rearrangement joins TRBV13 to TRBJ1-1, with 7 bases that match TRBD1. V gave up 0 bases and J gave up 7 bases; unmatched junction bases: 8. In germline, CDR1 is PRHDT, CDR2 FYEKMQ (reference sequence). The CDR3 sequence is 15 residues long. The CDR3 region is CASSLGRDRVVEAFF. CDR3 in DNA: TGTGCCAGCAGCTTAGGCAGAGACAGGGTAGTTGAAGCTTTCTTT. Drawing the rest from reference TRBV13 and TRBJ1-1, the complete variable domain is AAGVIQSPRHLIKEKRETATLKCYPIPRHDTVYWYQQGPGQDPQFLISFYEKMQSDKGSIPDRFSAQQFSDYHSELNMSSLELGDSALYFCASSLGRDRVVEAFFGQGTRLTVV.

V gene TRBV3-1 (or the pseudogene TRBV3-2) combines with J gene TRBJ1-2, with D perhaps matching TRBD1 (5 bases). V was clipped by 5 bases and J by 10 bases, with 17 bases between them. Germline lookup yields CDR1 LGHDT and CDR2 YNNKEL (reference sequence). The CDR3 is made up of 13 amino acids. CDR3 loop: CASSDGTAGDYTF. CDR3 in DNA: TGTGCCAGCAGCGATGGGACTGCGGGAGACTACACCTTC.